This T cell receptor beta chain was retrieved from a study of T-cell reconstitution after alpha-beta-depleted transplantation in children. This clonotype was seen a few times. A library of TCRbeta sequences, prepared with unique molecular identifiers, was generated. One entry per CDR3 protein results from TCRdb running MiXCR on the PCR reads. This sample has just under 550,000 distinct CDR3 sequences, with around 18% found just once. This CDR3 region has 15 residues. The germline V gene has CDR1 MNHEY and CDR2 SVGEGT. V trimming: 11 bases; J trimming: 4 bases; junction bases outside the gene matches: 13.

The TCR comes from a human donor who donated a stem cell graft to a child with acute lymphoblastic leukemia. The chain employs TRBV6-2 or TRBV6-3 and TRBJ2-3, with 9 bases that match TRBD2. The starting material was PBMCs from the stem cell graft donor, obtained from the stem cell graft. CDR3 amino acids: CADLSREGRADTQYF. The CDR3 nucleotides are TGTGCCGATTTATCGCGGGAGGGCCGGGCAGATACGCAGTATTTT.